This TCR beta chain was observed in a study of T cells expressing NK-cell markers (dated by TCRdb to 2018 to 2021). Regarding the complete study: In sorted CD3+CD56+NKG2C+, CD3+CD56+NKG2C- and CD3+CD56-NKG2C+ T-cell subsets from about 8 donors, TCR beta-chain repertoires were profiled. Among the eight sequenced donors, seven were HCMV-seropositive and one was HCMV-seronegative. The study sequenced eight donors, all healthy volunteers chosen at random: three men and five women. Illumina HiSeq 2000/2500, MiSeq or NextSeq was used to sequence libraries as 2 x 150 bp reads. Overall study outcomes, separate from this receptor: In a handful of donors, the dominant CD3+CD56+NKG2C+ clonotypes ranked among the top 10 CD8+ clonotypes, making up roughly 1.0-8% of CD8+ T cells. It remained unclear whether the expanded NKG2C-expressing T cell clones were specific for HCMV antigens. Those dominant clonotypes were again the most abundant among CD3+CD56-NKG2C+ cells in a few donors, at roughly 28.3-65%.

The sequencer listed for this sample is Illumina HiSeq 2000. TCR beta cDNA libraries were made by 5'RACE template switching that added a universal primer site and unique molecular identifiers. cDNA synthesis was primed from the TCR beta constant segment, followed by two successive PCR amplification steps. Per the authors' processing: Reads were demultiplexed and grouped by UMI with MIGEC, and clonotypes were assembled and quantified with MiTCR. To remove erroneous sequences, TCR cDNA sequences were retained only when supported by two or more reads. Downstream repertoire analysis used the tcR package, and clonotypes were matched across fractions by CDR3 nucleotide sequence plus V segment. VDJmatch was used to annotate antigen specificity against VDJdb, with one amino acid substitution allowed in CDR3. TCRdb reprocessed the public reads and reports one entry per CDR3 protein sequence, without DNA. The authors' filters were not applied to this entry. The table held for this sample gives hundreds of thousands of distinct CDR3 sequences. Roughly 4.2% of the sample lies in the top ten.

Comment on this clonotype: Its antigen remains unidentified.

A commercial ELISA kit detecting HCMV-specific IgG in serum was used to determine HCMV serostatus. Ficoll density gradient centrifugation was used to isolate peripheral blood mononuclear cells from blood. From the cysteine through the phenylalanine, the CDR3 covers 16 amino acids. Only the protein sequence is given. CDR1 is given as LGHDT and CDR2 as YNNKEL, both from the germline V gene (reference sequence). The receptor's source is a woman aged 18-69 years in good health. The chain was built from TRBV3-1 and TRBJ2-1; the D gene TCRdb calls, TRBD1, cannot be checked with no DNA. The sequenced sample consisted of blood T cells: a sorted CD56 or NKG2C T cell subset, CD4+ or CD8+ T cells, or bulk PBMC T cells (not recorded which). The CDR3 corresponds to CASSHALGAGAYEQFF.